The TCR beta chain under discussion was sequenced for a study of blood T cell repertoires in COVID-19. Authors' methods: Amplification with reference gene primers provided the estimates of nucleated cell counts. Sequencing used immunoSEQ multiplex PCR; TCRdb keeps in-frame clones, though not all of them. The V and J calls and clone size are taken from that table; D and trimming were inferred from the DNA. The sample lists 250,000 or so clones, roughly 83% seen once, with around 2.1% in the top ten. Germline V gene lookup returns CDR1 MNHEY and CDR2 SVGEGT. The CDR3 loop spans 14 amino acids. V was cut by 5 bases and J by 3 bases, with 11 bases left in between. Cohort 3 recovered donors had two negative PCRs, clearance, or symptom resolution.

The chain has TRBV6-2 or TRBV6-3 and TRBJ1-5, with a weak D call TRBD1 (6 bases). The source of this sequence is a woman aged 45-60 years who had recovered from COVID-19. Input material: PBMCs or T cells enriched from blood (not recorded which). The CDR3 region is CASSRGQVNQPQHF. The CDR3 nucleotides are TGTGCCAGCAGTCGGGGACAAGTCAATCAGCCCCAGCATTTT.